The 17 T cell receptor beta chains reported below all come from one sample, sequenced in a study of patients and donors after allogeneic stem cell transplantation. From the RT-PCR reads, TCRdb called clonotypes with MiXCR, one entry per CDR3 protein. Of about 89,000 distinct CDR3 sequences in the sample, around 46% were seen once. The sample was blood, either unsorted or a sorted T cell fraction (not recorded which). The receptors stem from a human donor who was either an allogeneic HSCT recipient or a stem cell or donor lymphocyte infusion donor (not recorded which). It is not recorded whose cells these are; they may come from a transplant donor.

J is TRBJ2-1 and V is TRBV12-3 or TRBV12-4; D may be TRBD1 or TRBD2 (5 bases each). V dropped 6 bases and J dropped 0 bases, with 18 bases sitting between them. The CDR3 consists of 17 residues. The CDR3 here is CASSLWIWGSSYNEQFF. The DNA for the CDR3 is TGTGCCAGCAGCCTCTGGATTTGGGGGAGCTCCTACAATGAGCAGTTCTTC.

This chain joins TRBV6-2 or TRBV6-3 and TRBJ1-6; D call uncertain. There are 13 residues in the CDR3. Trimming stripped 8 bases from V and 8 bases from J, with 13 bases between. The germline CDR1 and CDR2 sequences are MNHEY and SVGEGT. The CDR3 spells CASHRGVDSPLHF. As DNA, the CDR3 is TGTGCCAGCCATCGTGGGGTGGATTCACCCCTCCACTTT.

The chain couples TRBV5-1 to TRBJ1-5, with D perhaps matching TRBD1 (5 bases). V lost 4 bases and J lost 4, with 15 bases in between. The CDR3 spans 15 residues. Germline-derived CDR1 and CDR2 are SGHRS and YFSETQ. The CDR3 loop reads CASSPDGAGNQPQHF. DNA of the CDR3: TGCGCCAGCAGCCCGGATGGGGCGGGGAATCAGCCCCAGCATTTT. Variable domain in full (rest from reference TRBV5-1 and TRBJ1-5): KAGVTQTPRYLIKTRGQQVTLSCSPISGHRSVSWYQQTPGQGLQFLFEYFSETQRNKGNFPGRFSGRQFSNSRSEMNVSTLELGDSALYLCASSPDGAGNQPQHFGDGTRLSIL.

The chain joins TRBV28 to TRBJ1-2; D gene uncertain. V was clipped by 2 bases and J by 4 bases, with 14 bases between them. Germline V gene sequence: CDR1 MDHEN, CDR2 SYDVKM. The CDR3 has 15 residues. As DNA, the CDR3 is TGTGCCAGCAGTTTAAAACAGCCATTCCCCTATGGCTACACCTTC. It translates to CASSLKQPFPYGYTF.

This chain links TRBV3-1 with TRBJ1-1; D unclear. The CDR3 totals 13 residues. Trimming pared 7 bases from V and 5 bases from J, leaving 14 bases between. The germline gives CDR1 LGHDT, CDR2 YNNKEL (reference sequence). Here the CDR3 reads CASNPSGGTEAFF. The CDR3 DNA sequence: TGTGCCAGCAACCCCTCGGGCGGTACTGAAGCTTTCTTT.

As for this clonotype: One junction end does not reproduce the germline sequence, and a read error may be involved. CDR3 DNA: TGCGCCAGCAGCTTGGGGCAGGGGCCTTATCACTTC. Protein: CASSLGQGPYHF. The V call is TRBV5-1, the J call TRBJ1-2, with D possibly being TRBD1 (6 bases). The length of the CDR3 is 12 residues. The V gene's germline CDR1 is SGHRS and CDR2 YFSETQ.

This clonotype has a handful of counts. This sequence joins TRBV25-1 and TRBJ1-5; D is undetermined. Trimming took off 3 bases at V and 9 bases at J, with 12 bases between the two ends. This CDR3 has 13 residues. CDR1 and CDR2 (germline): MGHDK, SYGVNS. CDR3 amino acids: CASSDFLLGPQHF. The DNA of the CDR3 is TGTGCCAGCAGTGACTTCCTGTTGGGGCCCCAGCATTTT.

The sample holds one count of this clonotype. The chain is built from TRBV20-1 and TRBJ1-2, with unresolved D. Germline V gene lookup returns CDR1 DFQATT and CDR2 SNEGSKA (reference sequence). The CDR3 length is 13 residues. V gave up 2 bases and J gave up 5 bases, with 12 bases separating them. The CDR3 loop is CSARPREGYGYTF. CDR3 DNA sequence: TGCAGTGCTAGACCCCGAGAAGGGTATGGCTACACCTTC.

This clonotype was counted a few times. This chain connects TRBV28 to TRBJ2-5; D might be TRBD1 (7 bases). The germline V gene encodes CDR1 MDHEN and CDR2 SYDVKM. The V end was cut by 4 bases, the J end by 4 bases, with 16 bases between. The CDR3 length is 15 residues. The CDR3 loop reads CASSYRGTAGETQYF. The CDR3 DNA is TGTGCCAGCAGTTATCGAGGGACAGCGGGAGAGACCCAGTACTTC. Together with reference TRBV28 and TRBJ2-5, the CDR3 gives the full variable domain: DVKVTQSSRYLVKRTGEKVFLECVQDMDHENMFWYRQDPGLGLRLIYFSYDVKMKEKGDIPEGYSVSREKKERFSLILESASTNQTSMYLCASSYRGTAGETQYFGPGTRLLVL.

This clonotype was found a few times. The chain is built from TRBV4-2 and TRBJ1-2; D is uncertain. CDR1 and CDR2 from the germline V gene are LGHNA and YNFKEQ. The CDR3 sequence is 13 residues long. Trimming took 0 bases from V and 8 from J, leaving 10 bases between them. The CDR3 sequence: CASSQEGSGGYTF. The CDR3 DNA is TGTGCCAGCAGCCAAGAGGGGAGCGGAGGCTACACCTTC.

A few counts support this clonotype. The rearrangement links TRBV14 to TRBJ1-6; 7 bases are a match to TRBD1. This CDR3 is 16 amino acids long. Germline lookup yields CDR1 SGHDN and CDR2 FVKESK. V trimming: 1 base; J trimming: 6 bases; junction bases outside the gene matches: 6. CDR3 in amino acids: CASSQVRGQRNSPLHF. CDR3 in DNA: TGTGCCAGCAGCCAAGTCCGGGGACAGCGTAATTCACCCCTCCACTTT.

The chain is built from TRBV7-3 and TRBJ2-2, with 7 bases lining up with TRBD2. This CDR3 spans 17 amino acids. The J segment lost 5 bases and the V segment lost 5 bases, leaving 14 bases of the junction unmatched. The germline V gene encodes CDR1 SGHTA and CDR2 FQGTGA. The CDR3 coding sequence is TGTGCCAGCAGCAACCCGGTGGGCGGGAGTATGACCGGGGAGCTGTTTTTT. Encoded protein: CASSNPVGGSMTGELFF. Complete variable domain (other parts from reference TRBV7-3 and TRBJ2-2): GAGVSQTPSNKVTEKGKYVELRCDPISGHTALYWYRQSLGQGPEFLIYFQGTGAADDSGLPNDRFFAVRPEGSVSTLKIQRTERGDSAVYLCASSNPVGGSMTGELFFGEGSRLTVL.

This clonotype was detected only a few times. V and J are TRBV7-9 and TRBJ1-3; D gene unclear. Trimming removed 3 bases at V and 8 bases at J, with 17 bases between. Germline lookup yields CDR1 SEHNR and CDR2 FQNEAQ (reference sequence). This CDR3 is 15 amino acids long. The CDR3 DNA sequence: TGTGCCAGCAGCTTGAGACAACAGCCCGGAGACACCATATATTTT. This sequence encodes CASSLRQQPGDTIYF.

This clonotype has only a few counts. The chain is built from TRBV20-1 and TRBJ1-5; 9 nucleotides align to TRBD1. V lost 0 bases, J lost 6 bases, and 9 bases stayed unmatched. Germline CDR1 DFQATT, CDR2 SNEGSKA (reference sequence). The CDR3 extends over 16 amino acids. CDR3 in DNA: TGCAGTGCTAGAGATCCATGGGGACAGGGAGGTCAGCCCCAGCATTTT. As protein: CSARDPWGQGGQPQHF.

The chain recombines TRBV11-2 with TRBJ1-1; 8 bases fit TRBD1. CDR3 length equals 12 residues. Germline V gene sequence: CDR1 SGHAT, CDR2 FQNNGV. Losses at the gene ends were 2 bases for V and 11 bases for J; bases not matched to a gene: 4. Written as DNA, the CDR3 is TGTGCCAGCAGCTTACAGGGGGCGGAGGCTTTCTTT. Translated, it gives CASSLQGAEAFF.

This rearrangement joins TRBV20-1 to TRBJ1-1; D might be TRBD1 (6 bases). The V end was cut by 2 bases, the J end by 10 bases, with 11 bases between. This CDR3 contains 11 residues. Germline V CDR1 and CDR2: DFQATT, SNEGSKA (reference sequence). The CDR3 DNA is TGCAGTGCTAGACTAGGGGGGGGAGCTTTCTTT. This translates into CSARLGGGAFF.

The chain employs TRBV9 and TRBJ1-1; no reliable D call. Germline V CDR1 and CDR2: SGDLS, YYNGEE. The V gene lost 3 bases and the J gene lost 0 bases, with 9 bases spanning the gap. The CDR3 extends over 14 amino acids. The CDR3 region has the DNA TGTGCCAGCAGCGCTGGGATCCTGAACACTGAAGCTTTCTTT. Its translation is CASSAGILNTEAFF.